The 8 T cell receptor beta chains below all came from one sample that was sequenced in a study of blood T cell repertoires in COVID-19. Profiling relied on immunoSEQ multiplex PCR, and the TCRdb table lists in-frame clones only, not all of them. The sample consists of under 150,000 clones, around 87% of them appearing once. The specimen was peripheral blood. The receptor source for this set is a woman aged 50 to 60 who had recovered from COVID-19.

The rearrangement links TRBV10-1 to TRBJ2-1; weak D call: TRBD2 (6 bases). CDR3 length: 13 residues. Germline V gives CDR1 WNHNN, CDR2 SYGVQD (reference sequence). V shed 4 bases and J shed 5 bases, with 9 bases lying between them. The CDR3 nucleotides are TGCGCCAGCAGTGCCCGGGAGAACAATGAGCAGTTCTTC. This codes for CASSARENNEQFF.

This chain links TRBV27 with TRBJ1-6, with 7 bases matching TRBD1. Per germline, CDR1 MNHEY and CDR2 SMNVEV (reference sequence). This CDR3 comprises 14 residues. V lost 5 bases to trimming and J lost 6 bases; unmatched junction nucleotides: 4. The CDR3 protein is CASSISGGNSPLHF. The CDR3 DNA reads TGTGCCAGCAGTATCTCAGGGGGTAATTCACCCCTCCACTTT.

This chain links TRBV6-2 or TRBV6-3 with TRBJ1-2; 7 bases fit TRBD1. This CDR3 comprises 18 residues. Germline loops: CDR1 MNHEY, CDR2 SVGEGT. Germline trimming cut 0 bases from V and 6 bases from J; bases unmatched to any gene: 16. The CDR3 DNA follows: TGTGCCAGCAGTTACTCGAGCCGGGACAGCCCCTTAGGGGATGGCTACACCTTC. It encodes CASSYSSRDSPLGDGYTF.

The chain is built from TRBV4-3 and TRBJ1-6; 8 nucleotides agree with TRBD1. The CDR3 length is 15 residues. The junction had 5 bases not matched to a gene; V was cut back by 4 bases and J by 6 bases. Looked up from germline, CDR1 is LGHNA and CDR2 is YSLEER. CDR3 sequence reads: CASSREGQGNSPLHF. The CDR3 coding sequence is TGCGCCAGCAGCCGAGAAGGACAGGGTAATTCACCCCTCCACTTT.

The chain joins TRBV21-1 to TRBJ2-1; the DNA was not used to check the table's D call, TRBD1. TRBV21-1 is a known pseudogene. This CDR3 is built from 16 residues. The CDR3 here is CASSKATGEASNEQFF. Here the CDR3 DNA reads TGTGCCAGCAGCAAGGCGACAGGGGAGGCTAGCAATGAGCAGTTCTTC.

This clone was observed a handful of times. This chain joins TRBV30 and TRBJ1-4; D is perhaps TRBD1 (5 bases). The germline CDR1 and CDR2 sequences are GTSNPN and SVGIG (reference sequence). The CDR3 is 15 residues long. V was cut by 3 bases and J by 0 bases, with 11 bases left in between. The CDR3 here is CAWSAGLATNEKLFF. The CDR3 nucleotides read TGTGCCTGGAGCGCAGGGTTGGCAACTAATGAAAAACTGTTTTTT.

The chain carries TRBV4-3 and TRBJ1-1, with D possibly TRBD1 on 6 matching bases. CDR3 length: 13 amino acids. V lost 5 bases and J 1 base, leaving 8 bases between the germline ends. Germline V gives CDR1 LGHNA, CDR2 YSLEER. CDR3 protein: CASSVDRNTEAFF. The CDR3, as DNA: TGCGCCAGCAGCGTGGACAGGAACACTGAAGCTTTCTTT.

The genes are TRBV11-3 and TRBJ1-5; 8 bases align to TRBD1. Trimming removed 2 bases from V and 4 bases from J; junction bases left unmatched: 10. Germline V gene data show CDR1 as SGHNT and CDR2 as YENEEA. This CDR3 spans 17 amino acids. The CDR3 coding sequence is TGTGCCAGCAGCTTATGGGGGGACAGGTGCCGGAATCAGCCCCAGCATTTT. This translates into CASSLWGDRCRNQPQHF.